The 30 T cell receptor beta chains presented below share a single source sample, sequenced in a study of CD8+ T cells in alopecia areata. Extracted RNA was reverse transcribed, and the resulting cDNA served as sequencing template. TCRdb's copy holds only in-frame clones and misses some; the assay was immunoSEQ multiplex PCR. Here the sample spans approximately 89,000 clones, about 51% being singletons. The sequencing input was NKG2D-high CD8+ T cells sorted from blood. The receptors shown here come from a human donor with alopecia areata.

The chain employs TRBV27 and TRBJ2-5; D may be TRBD2 (6 bases). V lost 2 bases, J lost 4 bases, and 8 bases lay in between. This CDR3 spans 13 amino acids. The germline V gene has CDR1 MNHEY and CDR2 SMNVEV (reference sequence). This CDR3 reads CASSLPGVETQYF. DNA for the CDR3: TGTGCCAGCAGTTTACCGGGAGTAGAGACCCAGTACTTC.

As for this clone: A read error may account for a junction end that differs from germline. V is TRBV6-5 and J is TRBJ2-1; 9 bases align to TRBD1. Germline CDR1 and CDR2: MNHEY and SVGAGI. This CDR3 spans 16 amino acids. CDR3 DNA sequence: TGTGCCAGCACTTACGGACAGGGGAGCTCCTACAATGAGCAGTTCTTC. It specifies CASTYGQGSSYNEQFF.

J is TRBJ2-7 and V is TRBV5-1, with D perhaps TRBD1 (6 bases). CDR1 and CDR2 (germline): SGHRS, YFSETQ. Trimming stripped 8 bases from V and 5 bases from J, with 17 bases between. This CDR3 has 13 residues. The CDR3 is CASRAGRGDEQYF. CDR3 bases: TGCGCCAGTCGGGCGGGCAGGGGCGACGAGCAGTACTTC. The full variable domain, its missing parts supplied by reference TRBV5-1 and TRBJ2-7, is KAGVTQTPRYLIKTRGQQVTLSCSPISGHRSVSWYQQTPGQGLQFLFEYFSETQRNKGNFPGRFSGRQFSNSRSEMNVSTLELGDSALYLCASRAGRGDEQYFGPGTRLTVT.

This clone has only a few counts. This chain connects TRBV18 to TRBJ1-2; possible D gene TRBD1, 5 bases. CDR1 is KGHSH, CDR2 LQKENI, per germline. V was trimmed by 2 bases and J by 6 bases, leaving 10 bases between them. The CDR3 sequence is 13 residues long. The CDR3 is CASSPIQGDGYTF. The CDR3 DNA reads TGTGCCAGCTCACCAATCCAGGGAGATGGCTACACCTTC.

The genes are TRBV29-1 and TRBJ2-5, with D possibly TRBD2 on 6 matching bases. CDR1 SQVTM and CDR2 ANQGSEA come from the germline V gene. The CDR3 runs to 14 residues. V was cut by 3 bases and J by 4 bases, with 15 bases left in between. The CDR3 bases are TGCAGCGTTGAGGTGGGAGACGGGGGAGAGACCCAGTACTTC. Its translation: CSVEVGDGGETQYF.

The V call is TRBV2, the J call TRBJ2-1; 8 bases agree with TRBD1. The CDR3 covers 14 residues. Germline V gene data show CDR1 as SNHLY and CDR2 as FYNNEI. V lost 6 bases, J lost 5 bases, and 6 bases stayed unmatched. CDR3 nucleotides: TGTGCCAGCAGCTCCGGGACAGGAGACAATGAGCAGTTCTTC. This codes for CASSSGTGDNEQFF. Supplemented by reference TRBV2 and TRBJ2-1, the full variable domain reads EPEVTQTPSHQVTQMGQEVILRCVPISNHLYFYWYRQILGQKVEFLVSFYNNEISEKSEIFDDQFSVERPDGSNFTLKIRSTKLEDSAMYFCASSSGTGDNEQFFGPGTRLTVL.

The chain has TRBV7-9 and TRBJ2-5; D perhaps matches TRBD2 (6 bases). Germline CDR1 and CDR2: SEHNR and FQNEAQ (reference sequence). This CDR3 is 14 amino acids long. Trimming pared 5 bases from V and 5 bases from J, leaving 15 bases between. The CDR3 region is CASSPRSGGETQYF. The DNA for the CDR3 is TGTGCCAGCAGCCCCCGTTCTGGGGGGGAGACCCAGTACTTC.

The sample holds a few counts of this clone. This rearrangement joins TRBV29-1 to TRBJ2-7; TRBD2 aligns across 8 bases. CDR3 size: 16 residues. The V gene's germline CDR1 is SQVTM and CDR2 ANQGSEA. V lost 2 bases and J lost 6; bases outside the gene matches: 15. The CDR3 is CSVESLGLAGGIEQYF. In nucleotides, the CDR3 is TGCAGCGTTGAATCATTGGGTCTAGCGGGCGGCATCGAGCAGTACTTC.

This clone was recorded a few times. The gene calls are TRBV29-1 and TRBJ2-7, with 7 positions matching TRBD1. The J segment lost 2 bases and the V segment lost 3 bases, leaving 16 bases of the junction unmatched. Germline V gives CDR1 SQVTM, CDR2 ANQGSEA. The CDR3 has 17 amino acids. CDR3 coding DNA: TGCAGCGTTGATCGATATAAAATGGGGACAGCGACCTACGAGCAGTACTTC. Encoded protein: CSVDRYKMGTATYEQYF.

The rearrangement links TRBV5-6 to TRBJ2-1; D is uncertain. The CDR3 covers 12 residues. Trimming removed 3 bases from V and 5 bases from J, with 6 bases in between. Germline CDR1 SGHDT, CDR2 YYEEEE. The CDR3 nucleotides are TGTGCCAGCAGCTCCCTGAACAATGAGCAGTTCTTC. It specifies CASSSLNNEQFF.

The rearrangement uses TRBV27 and TRBJ1-5; D remains unclear. Trimming pared 2 bases from V and 4 bases from J, leaving 15 bases between. The CDR3 consists of 16 residues. Germline CDR1 is MNHEY and CDR2 is SMNVEV (reference sequence). The DNA of the CDR3 is TGTGCCAGCAGTTTAAAGTGGGGAGGCAATAATCAGCCCCAGCATTTT. As protein: CASSLKWGGNNQPQHF.

This clone has a handful of counts. The chain couples TRBV29-1 to TRBJ2-7, with D possibly TRBD2 on 6 matching bases. CDR3 length: 13 residues. V was cut by 4 bases and J by 7 bases, with 17 bases left in between. CDR1 is SQVTM and CDR2 is ANQGSEA in the germline V gene. For the CDR3, the DNA is TGCAGCGTTGTGGGACTCCCGAAGGAAGAGCAGTACTTC. Residues: CSVVGLPKEEQYF.

This clone came up a few times. The rearrangement joins TRBV29-1 to TRBJ1-1; 7 nucleotides agree with TRBD1. V lost 6 bases and J lost 8; bases outside the gene matches: 9. Germline CDR1 reads SQVTM; CDR2 reads ANQGSEA. The CDR3 contains 12 residues. The CDR3 nucleotides are TGCAGCGTCTTAGGAGGGGGCGGCGAAGCTTTCTTT. Encoded protein: CSVLGGGGEAFF.

This clone showed up just a few times. This chain connects TRBV7-8 to TRBJ2-3; 13 bases align to TRBD2. The CDR3 consists of 16 residues. J lost 3 bases, V lost 5 bases, and 5 bases had no gene match. The germline CDR1 and CDR2 sequences are SGHVS and FQNEAQ. CDR3: CASSKLAGGPTDTQYF. The CDR3 DNA follows: TGTGCCAGCAGCAAACTAGCGGGGGGGCCTACAGATACGCAGTATTTT.

This sequence joins TRBV29-1 and TRBJ2-1; weak D call: TRBD1 (6 bases). Trimming took 7 bases from V and 5 from J, leaving 12 bases between them. The germline V gene has CDR1 SQVTM and CDR2 ANQGSEA. This CDR3 has 12 residues. The CDR3 sequence: CSAQAGDNEQFF. CDR3 DNA sequence: TGCAGCGCGCAGGCAGGGGACAATGAGCAGTTCTTC.

This clone was detected only once. The chain joins TRBV27 to TRBJ1-2, with D perhaps TRBD1 (6 bases). Trimming removed 5 bases from V and 4 bases from J, with 11 bases in between. Germline V gene lookup returns CDR1 MNHEY and CDR2 SMNVEV (reference sequence). The CDR3 spans 13 residues. In nucleotides, the CDR3 is TGTGCCAGCAGTCTAGGGACAAGCTATGGCTACACCTTC. Translating gives CASSLGTSYGYTF.

The chain combines TRBV29-1 with TRBJ1-2; tentatively, D is TRBD1 (5 bases). Trimming removed 7 bases at V and 3 bases at J, with 15 bases between. Germline CDR1 reads SQVTM; CDR2 reads ANQGSEA. This CDR3 contains 13 residues. The CDR3 nucleotides read TGCAGCGGGGTGGGGACCGAGGACTATGGCTACACCTTC. Its translation is CSGVGTEDYGYTF.

Comment on this clone: The same CDR3 also results from other DNA sequences found in this sample. The V and J genes are TRBV27 and TRBJ2-3; D unclear. V was clipped by 3 bases and J by 6 bases, with 4 bases between them. The CDR3 consists of 11 residues. Germline CDR1 is MNHEY and CDR2 is SMNVEV (reference sequence). The CDR3 DNA follows: TGTGCCAGCAGTTTCTCGGATACGCAGTATTTT. Protein: CASSFSDTQYF.

There are a few counts of this clone. The chain combines TRBV19 with TRBJ2-1; perhaps TRBD2 as D (5 bases). Trimming took off 5 bases at V and 10 bases at J, with 12 bases between the two ends. This CDR3 contains 12 residues. Germline V gene sequence: CDR1 LNHDA, CDR2 SQIVND (reference sequence). The CDR3 reads CASSYSDSEQFF. Written as DNA, the CDR3 is TGTGCCAGTAGTTATAGCGACTCCGAGCAGTTCTTC.

The J gene is TRBJ2-1, the V gene TRBV25-1, with D perhaps matching TRBD2 (5 bases). CDR1 is MGHDK, CDR2 SYGVNS, per germline. CDR3 length equals 15 residues. V was trimmed by 3 bases and J by 6 bases, leaving 15 bases between them. The CDR3 DNA reads TGTGCCAGCAGTGATGGAGTAGGAGGACTCAATGAGCAGTTCTTC. Translating gives CASSDGVGGLNEQFF. Full variable domain (missing parts from reference TRBV25-1 and TRBJ2-1): EADIYQTPRYLVIGTGKKITLECSQTMGHDKMYWYQQDPGMELHLIHYSYGVNSTEKGDLSSESTVSRIRTEHFPLTLESARPSHTSQYLCASSDGVGGLNEQFFGPGTRLTVL.

The chain combines TRBV27 with TRBJ2-7; D might be TRBD1 or TRBD2, each matching 5 bases. Trimming removed 6 bases from V and 1 base from J, with 16 bases in between. The CDR3 length is 15 residues. Germline V gene lookup returns CDR1 MNHEY and CDR2 SMNVEV (reference sequence). In DNA, the CDR3 is TGTGCCAGCAGCTTGTCTGGGGACGTATCCTACGAGCAGTACTTC. Protein: CASSLSGDVSYEQYF.

The chain carries TRBV20-1 and TRBJ2-7, with D unclear. The CDR3 has 10 residues. The ends were cut back, 7 bases at V and 5 bases at J, with 9 bases in the middle. Germline CDR1 reads DFQATT; CDR2 reads SNEGSKA (reference sequence). The DNA for the CDR3 is TGCAGTGGCCCTAGGCACGAGCAGTACTTC. Translated: CSGPRHEQYF.

This chain uses TRBV4-1 with TRBJ2-2; D remains unclear. The CDR3 sequence is 15 residues long. The ends were cut back, 1 base at V and 0 bases at J, with 6 bases in the middle. CDR1 MGHRA and CDR2 YSYEKL come from the germline V gene. CDR3 nucleotides: TGCGCCAGCAGCCAAGTTCGGCCGAACACCGGGGAGCTGTTTTTT. Translated, it gives CASSQVRPNTGELFF.

This rearrangement joins TRBV30 to TRBJ2-1; 9 bases line up with TRBD1. V gave up 0 bases and J gave up 4 bases; unmatched junction bases: 7. The CDR3 totals 16 residues. CDR1 and CDR2 from the germline V gene are GTSNPN and SVGIG (reference sequence). CDR3 sequence reads: CAWSVDGTGRYNEQFF. CDR3 nucleotides: TGTGCCTGGAGTGTAGACGGGACAGGGAGGTACAATGAGCAGTTCTTC. Complete variable domain (other parts from reference TRBV30 and TRBJ2-1): SQTIHQWPATLVQPVGSPLSLECTVEGTSNPNLYWYRQAAGRGLQLLFYSVGIGQISSEVPQNLSASRPQDRQFILSSKKLLLSDSGFYLCAWSVDGTGRYNEQFFGPGTRLTVL.

V is TRBV4-1 and J is TRBJ2-5; no definite D call. Germline loops: CDR1 MGHRA, CDR2 YSYEKL. This CDR3 contains 13 residues. V lost 1 base, J lost 5 bases, and 8 bases lay in between. CDR3 DNA sequence: TGCGCCAGCAGCCAAGGACCTGGGGAGACCCAGTACTTC. It codes for CASSQGPGETQYF.

This chain uses TRBV11-3 with TRBJ2-1; 7 bases match TRBD2. V was pared by 5 bases and J by 5 bases, with 12 bases of the junction left unmatched. Germline CDR1 and CDR2: SGHNT and YENEEA. The CDR3 runs 16 residues. CDR3 amino acids: CASSLIHGRGHNEQFF. Written as DNA, the CDR3 is TGTGCCAGCAGCCTAATTCATGGGAGGGGCCACAATGAGCAGTTCTTC.

This chain joins TRBV29-1 and TRBJ1-5, with D possibly matching TRBD1 (5 bases). Germline assignment: CDR1 SQVTM and CDR2 ANQGSEA. V lost 3 bases and J 6 bases, leaving 15 bases between the germline ends. The CDR3 extends over 14 amino acids. The CDR3 region is CSVDLREGPQPQHF. Here the CDR3 DNA reads TGCAGCGTTGACCTAAGGGAGGGGCCTCAGCCCCAGCATTTT.

The chain couples TRBV5-6 to TRBJ1-5, with 8 bases fitting TRBD1. With V trimmed by 3 bases and J by 2 bases, 1 base remained unmatched. CDR1 SGHDT and CDR2 YYEEEE come from the germline V gene. This CDR3 has 14 amino acids. The CDR3 loop is CASSWGQGNQPQHF. Written as DNA, the CDR3 is TGTGCCAGCAGCTGGGGACAGGGCAATCAGCCCCAGCATTTT.

The V and J genes are TRBV29-1 and TRBJ1-2, with 10 bases lining up with TRBD1. The germline CDR1 and CDR2 sequences are SQVTM and ANQGSEA. The CDR3 has 13 amino acids. J lost 7 bases, V lost 5 bases, and 7 bases had no gene match. CDR3 loop: CSVPGQGIRGYTF. The CDR3 DNA follows: TGCAGCGTTCCGGGACAGGGGATCCGTGGCTACACCTTC.

The V gene is TRBV30, the J gene TRBJ2-2, with 8 bases fitting TRBD1. CDR1 and CDR2 from the germline V gene are GTSNPN and SVGIG (reference sequence). Unmatched junction bases numbered 6, after V lost 4 bases and J lost 5 bases. The CDR3 contains 14 residues. CDR3 in DNA: TGTGCCTGGAATCAGGGGGCAAATACCGGGGAGCTGTTTTTT. It codes for CAWNQGANTGELFF.